This T cell receptor (beta chain) emerged from a study of T cell responses to AZD1222 COVID-19 vaccine. Germline V gene sequence: CDR1 LGHNA, CDR2 YSLEER. The CDR3 totals 15 residues. V dropped 1 base and J dropped 0 bases, with 9 bases sitting between them. On this clone itself: No antigen is known for it.

The table came from immunoSEQ multiplex PCR; TCRdb's copy has only in-frame clones and leaves some out. The sample yields under 20,000 clones, 60% to 85% seen once. Broader study findings: An increase in Spike-specific TCR breadth and depth was observed after two AZD1222 doses. Most donors were white British, females outnumbered males, and clonal diversity was possibly underestimated. The study sampled repertoires only after the peak T cell response.

The genes are TRBV4-3 and TRBJ1-2, with a weak D call TRBD1 (5 bases). This TCR derives from an adult who received the AZD1222 COVID-19 vaccine. The sequencing used peripheral blood, collected 28 days after the second AZD1222 dose. Here the CDR3 DNA reads TGCGCCAGCAGCCAAGGGACATCCTCTAACTATGGCTACACCTTC. It translates to CASSQGTSSNYGYTF.